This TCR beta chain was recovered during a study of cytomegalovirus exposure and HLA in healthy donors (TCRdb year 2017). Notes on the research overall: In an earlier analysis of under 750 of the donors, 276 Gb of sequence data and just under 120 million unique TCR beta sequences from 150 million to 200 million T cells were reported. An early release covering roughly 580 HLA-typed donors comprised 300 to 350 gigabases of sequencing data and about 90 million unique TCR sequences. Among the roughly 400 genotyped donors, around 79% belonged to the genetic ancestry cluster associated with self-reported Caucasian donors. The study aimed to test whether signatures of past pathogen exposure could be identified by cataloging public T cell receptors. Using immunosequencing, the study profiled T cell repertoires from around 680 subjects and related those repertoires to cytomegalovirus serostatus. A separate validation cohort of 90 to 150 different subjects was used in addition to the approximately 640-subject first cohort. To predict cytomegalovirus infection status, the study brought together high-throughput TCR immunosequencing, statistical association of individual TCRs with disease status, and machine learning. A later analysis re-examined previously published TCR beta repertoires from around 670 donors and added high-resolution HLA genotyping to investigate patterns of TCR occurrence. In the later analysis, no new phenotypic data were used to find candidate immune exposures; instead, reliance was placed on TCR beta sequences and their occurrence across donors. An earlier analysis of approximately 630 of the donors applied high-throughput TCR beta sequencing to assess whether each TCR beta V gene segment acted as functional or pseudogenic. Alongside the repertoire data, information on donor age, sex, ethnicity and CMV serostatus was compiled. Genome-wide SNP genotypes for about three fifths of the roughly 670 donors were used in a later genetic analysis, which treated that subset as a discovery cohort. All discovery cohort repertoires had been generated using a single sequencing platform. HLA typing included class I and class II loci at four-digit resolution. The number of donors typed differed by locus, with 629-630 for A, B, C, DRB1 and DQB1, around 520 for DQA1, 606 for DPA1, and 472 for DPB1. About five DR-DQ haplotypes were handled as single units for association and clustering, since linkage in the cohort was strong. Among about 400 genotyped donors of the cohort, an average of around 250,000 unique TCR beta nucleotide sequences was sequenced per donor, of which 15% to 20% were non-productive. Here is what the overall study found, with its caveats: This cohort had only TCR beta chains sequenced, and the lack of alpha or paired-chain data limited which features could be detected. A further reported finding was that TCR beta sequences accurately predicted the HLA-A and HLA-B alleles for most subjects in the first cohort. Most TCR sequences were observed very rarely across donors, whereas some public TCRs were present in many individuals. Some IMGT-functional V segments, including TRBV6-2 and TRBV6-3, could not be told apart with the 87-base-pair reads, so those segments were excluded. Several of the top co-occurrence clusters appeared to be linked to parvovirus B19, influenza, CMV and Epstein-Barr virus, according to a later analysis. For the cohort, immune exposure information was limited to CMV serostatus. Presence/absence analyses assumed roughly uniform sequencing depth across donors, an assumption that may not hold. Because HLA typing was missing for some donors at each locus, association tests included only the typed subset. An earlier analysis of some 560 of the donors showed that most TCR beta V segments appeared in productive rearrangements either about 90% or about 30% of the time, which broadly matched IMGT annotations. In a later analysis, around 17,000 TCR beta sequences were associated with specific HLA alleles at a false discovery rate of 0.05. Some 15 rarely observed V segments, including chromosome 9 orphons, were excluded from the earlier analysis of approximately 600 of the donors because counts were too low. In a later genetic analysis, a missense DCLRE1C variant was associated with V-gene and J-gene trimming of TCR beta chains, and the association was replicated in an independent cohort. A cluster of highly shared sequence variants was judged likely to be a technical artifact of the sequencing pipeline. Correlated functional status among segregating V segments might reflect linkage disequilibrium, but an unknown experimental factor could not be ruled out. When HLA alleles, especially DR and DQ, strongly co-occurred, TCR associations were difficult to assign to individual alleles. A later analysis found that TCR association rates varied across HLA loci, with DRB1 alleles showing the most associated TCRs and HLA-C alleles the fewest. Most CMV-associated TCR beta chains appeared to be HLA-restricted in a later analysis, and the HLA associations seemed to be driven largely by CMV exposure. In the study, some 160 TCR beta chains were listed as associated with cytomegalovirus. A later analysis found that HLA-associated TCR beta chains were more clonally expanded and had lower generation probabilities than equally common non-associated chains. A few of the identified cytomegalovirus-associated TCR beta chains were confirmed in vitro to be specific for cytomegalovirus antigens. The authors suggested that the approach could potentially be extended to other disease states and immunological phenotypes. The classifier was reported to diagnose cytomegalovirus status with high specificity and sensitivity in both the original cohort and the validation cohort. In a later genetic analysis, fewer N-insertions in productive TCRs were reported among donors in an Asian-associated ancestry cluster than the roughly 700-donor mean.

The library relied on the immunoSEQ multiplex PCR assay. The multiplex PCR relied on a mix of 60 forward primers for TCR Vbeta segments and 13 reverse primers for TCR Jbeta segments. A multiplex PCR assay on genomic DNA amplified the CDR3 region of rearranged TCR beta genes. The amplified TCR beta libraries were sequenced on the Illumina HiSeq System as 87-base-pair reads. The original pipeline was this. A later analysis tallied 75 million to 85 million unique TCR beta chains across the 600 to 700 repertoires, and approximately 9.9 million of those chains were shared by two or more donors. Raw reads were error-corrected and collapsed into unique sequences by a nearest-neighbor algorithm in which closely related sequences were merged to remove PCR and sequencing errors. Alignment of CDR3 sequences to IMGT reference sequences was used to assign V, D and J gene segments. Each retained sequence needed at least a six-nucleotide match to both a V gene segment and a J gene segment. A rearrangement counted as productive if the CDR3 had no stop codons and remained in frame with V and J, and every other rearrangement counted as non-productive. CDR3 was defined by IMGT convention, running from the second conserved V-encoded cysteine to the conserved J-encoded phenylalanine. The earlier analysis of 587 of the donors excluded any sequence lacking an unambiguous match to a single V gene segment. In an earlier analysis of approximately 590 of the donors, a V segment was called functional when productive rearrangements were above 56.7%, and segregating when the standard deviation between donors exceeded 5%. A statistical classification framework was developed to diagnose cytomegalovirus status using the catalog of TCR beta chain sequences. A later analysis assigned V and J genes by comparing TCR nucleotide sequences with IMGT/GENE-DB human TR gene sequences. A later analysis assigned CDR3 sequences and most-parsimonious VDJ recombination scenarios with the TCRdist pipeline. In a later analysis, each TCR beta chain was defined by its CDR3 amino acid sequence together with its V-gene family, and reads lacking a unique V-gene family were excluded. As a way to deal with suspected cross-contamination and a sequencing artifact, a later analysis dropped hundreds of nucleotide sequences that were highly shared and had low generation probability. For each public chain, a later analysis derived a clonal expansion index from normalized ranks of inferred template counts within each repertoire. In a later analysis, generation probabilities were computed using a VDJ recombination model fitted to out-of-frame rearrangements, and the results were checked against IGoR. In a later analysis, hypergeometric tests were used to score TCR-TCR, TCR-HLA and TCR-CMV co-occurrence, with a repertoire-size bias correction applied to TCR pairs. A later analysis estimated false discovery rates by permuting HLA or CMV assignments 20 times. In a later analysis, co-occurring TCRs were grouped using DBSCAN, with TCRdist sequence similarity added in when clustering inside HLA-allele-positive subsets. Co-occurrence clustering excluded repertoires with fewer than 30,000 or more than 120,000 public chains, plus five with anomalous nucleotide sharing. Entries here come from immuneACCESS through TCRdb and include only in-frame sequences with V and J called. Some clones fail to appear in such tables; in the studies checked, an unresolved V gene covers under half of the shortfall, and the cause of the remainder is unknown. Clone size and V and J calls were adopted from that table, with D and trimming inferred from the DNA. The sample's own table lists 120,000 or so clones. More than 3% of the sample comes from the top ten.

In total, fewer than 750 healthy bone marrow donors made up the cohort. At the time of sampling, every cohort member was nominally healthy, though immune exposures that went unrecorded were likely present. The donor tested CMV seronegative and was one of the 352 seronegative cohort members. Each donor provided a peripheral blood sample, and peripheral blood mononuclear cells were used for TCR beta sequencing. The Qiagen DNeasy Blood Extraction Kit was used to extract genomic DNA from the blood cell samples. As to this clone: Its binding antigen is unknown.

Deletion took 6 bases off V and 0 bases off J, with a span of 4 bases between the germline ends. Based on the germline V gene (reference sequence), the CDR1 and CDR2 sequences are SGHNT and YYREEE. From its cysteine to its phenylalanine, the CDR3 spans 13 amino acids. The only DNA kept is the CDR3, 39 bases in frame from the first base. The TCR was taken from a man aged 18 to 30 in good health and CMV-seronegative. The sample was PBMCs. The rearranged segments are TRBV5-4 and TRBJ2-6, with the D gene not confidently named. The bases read TGTGCCAGCACCATCTCTGGGGCCAACGTCCTGACTTTC. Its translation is CASTISGANVLTF.